What follows is one T cell receptor beta chain and its context. Its specificity is not known. The data are from a study of cytomegalovirus exposure and HLA in healthy donors. PCR amplification relied on 60 Vbeta primers (plus 13 Jbeta primers). TCRdb keeps only in-frame clones here, not all; method: immunoSEQ multiplex PCR. Its listing shows tens of thousands of clones. Looked up from germline, CDR1 is SNHLY and CDR2 is FYNNEI. The CDR3 spans 13 residues. V was trimmed by 1 base and J by 5 bases, leaving 7 bases between them. The study, taken as a whole, reports: In a later analysis, V- and J-gene trimming of beta chains associated with a DCLRE1C missense variant, replicated independently. A cluster of highly shared sequence variants was likely a sequencing artifact.

What was sequenced was PBMCs. The chain joins TRBV2 to TRBJ2-3; D gene uncertain. The sequence was collected from a man aged 25 to 40 in good health and CMV-seropositive. Here the CDR3 reads CASSEGAGDTQYF. CDR3 sequence (DNA): TGTGCCAGCAGTGAAGGGGCTGGAGATACGCAGTATTTT.